What follows is one T cell receptor (beta chain) and its context. Its antigen is currently unknown. Samples with a second dose at about 4 or about 12 weeks were pooled together. The entry originates in a study of T cell responses to AZD1222 COVID-19 vaccine. Assay used: immunoSEQ multiplex PCR; TCRdb lists only in-frame clones, some missing. The table has 140,000 to 150,000 clones, approximately 91% seen once. Study conclusions and caveats: Clonal diversity was possibly underestimated, and white British individuals and females predominated among donors. Close to half of all spike-specific TCRs reportedly target regions of the variants that are unmutated. After two AZD1222 doses, spike-specific TCR breadth and depth rose versus day 0.

The CDR3 loop spans 12 amino acids. The germline V gene has CDR1 SQVTM and CDR2 ANQGSEA. Trimming took off 3 bases at V and 6 bases at J, with 10 bases between the two ends. This TCR was recovered from an adult who received the AZD1222 COVID-19 vaccine. V and J are TRBV29-1 and TRBJ2-3, with D perhaps matching TRBD1 (5 bases). The source was peripheral blood, collected 28 days after the second AZD1222 dose. CDR3 coding DNA: TGCAGCGTTGATCAGGGCCAGGATACGCAGTATTTT. It codes for CSVDQGQDTQYF.